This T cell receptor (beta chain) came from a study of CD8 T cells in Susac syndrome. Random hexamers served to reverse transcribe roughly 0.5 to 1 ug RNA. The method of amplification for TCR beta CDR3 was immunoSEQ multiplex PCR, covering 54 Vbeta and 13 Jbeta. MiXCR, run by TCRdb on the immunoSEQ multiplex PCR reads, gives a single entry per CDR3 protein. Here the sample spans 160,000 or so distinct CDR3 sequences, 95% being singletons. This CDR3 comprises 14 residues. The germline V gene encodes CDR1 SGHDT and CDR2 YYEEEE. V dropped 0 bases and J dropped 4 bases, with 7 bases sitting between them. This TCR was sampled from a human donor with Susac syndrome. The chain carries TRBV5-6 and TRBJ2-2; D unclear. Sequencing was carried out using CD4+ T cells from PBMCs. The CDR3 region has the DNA TGTGCCAGCAGCTTGGGGCCGCTCACCGGGGAGCTGTTTTTT. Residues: CASSLGPLTGELFF.